This TCR beta chain was profiled in a study of cytomegalovirus exposure and HLA in healthy donors. Here immunoSEQ multiplex PCR was the method, and the copy in TCRdb shows in-frame clones only, minus some. The sample holds about 76,000 clones, approximately 93% seen once. The CDR3 totals 11 residues. Trimming cost V 3 bases and J 5 bases, with 7 bases left between them. Germline CDR1 DFQATT, CDR2 SNEGSKA (reference sequence). Sequencing was done on a sample of PBMCs. The V gene is TRBV20-1, the J gene TRBJ2-5; D remains ambiguous. The sequence derives from a man aged 18 to 30 in good health and CMV-seropositive. The CDR3 DNA follows: TGCAGTGCTAGTCGTAGTGAGACCCAGTACTTC. Its translation: CSASRSETQYF.